This section outlines one T cell receptor (beta chain) sequence together with its context. This entry belongs to a study of blood T cell repertoires in COVID-19. Generated by immunoSEQ multiplex PCR, the TCRdb table keeps only in-frame clones and is missing some. The repertoire holds about 150,000 clones, about 80% seen once, with around a fifth in the top ten. The CDR3 spans 14 residues. Germline V CDR1 and CDR2: MNHEY, SVGAGI. The V gene lost 7 bases and the J gene lost 2 bases, with 14 bases spanning the gap. The chain links TRBV6-5 to TRBJ1-1; D is perhaps TRBD1 (6 bases). Sequenced material: PBMCs or T cells enriched from blood (not recorded which). The origin of this receptor is a woman in her 70s in a cohort exposed to, infected with or recovered from COVID-19 (not recorded which). CDR3 region: CASKDTGRNTEAFF. As DNA, the CDR3 is TGTGCCAGCAAGGACACAGGGAGAAACACTGAAGCTTTCTTT.